This note documents a single T cell receptor beta chain sequence. V gave up 0 bases and J gave up 4 bases, with 18 bases separating them. This CDR3 has 17 residues. Germline loops: CDR1 SGHTA, CDR2 FQGNSA. Participants were aged about 18 to 90 years, lived in 24 US areas, and enrolled virtually. Membership in each cohort depended on participant-reported clinical history. TCRdb keeps only in-frame clones here, not all; method: immunoSEQ multiplex PCR. The top ten clones hold approximately 2.7% of a sample with fewer than 350,000 clones, approximately 90% of them seen once. The source of the sample is a study of blood T cell repertoires in COVID-19. About the study: Samples representing acute and convalescent COVID-19 were sourced from the United States, Italy and Spain.

The TCR originated in a man aged 35 to 55 who had been exposed to COVID-19. The chain carries TRBV7-2 and TRBJ1-2, with TRBD1 as a possible D gene (6 bases). Source material: PBMCs or T cells enriched from blood (not recorded which). The DNA of the CDR3 is TGTGCCAGCAGCTTAGCTTGGGGCAGGGGTGAGGCCTATGGCTACACCTTC. Its translation is CASSLAWGRGEAYGYTF.